A single sample is the source of the 21 T cell receptor beta chains below, sequenced in a study of cytomegalovirus exposure and HLA in healthy donors. The protocol was immunoSEQ multiplex PCR, while the TCRdb copy is restricted to in-frame clones and leaves out a portion. The repertoire holds under 200,000 clones, with approximately 86% as singletons. Sequenced sample: PBMCs. The receptors here all came from a woman aged 18-29 years in good health and CMV-seronegative.

The chain combines TRBV28 with TRBJ2-6; 9 bases line up with TRBD1. Germline V gene sequence: CDR1 MDHEN, CDR2 SYDVKM. The CDR3 loop spans 14 amino acids. Losses at the gene ends were 10 bases for V and 4 bases for J; bases not matched to a gene: 5. CDR3 sequence: CAIPDRGGANVLTF. In DNA form, the CDR3 reads TGTGCCATCCCCGACAGGGGGGGGGCCAACGTCCTGACTTTC.

The rearrangement links TRBV2 to TRBJ2-1; D may be TRBD1 (7 bases). The CDR3 spans 16 residues. Germline V CDR1 and CDR2: SNHLY, FYNNEI. V was cut by 2 bases and J by 7 bases, with 18 bases left in between. Written as DNA, the CDR3 is TGTGCCAGCAGTGAACCCAGGGGGGCCACAGCAAATGAGCAGTTCTTC. It codes for CASSEPRGATANEQFF.

This clone has only one observation. This chain uses TRBV9 with TRBJ2-5, with 7 bases fitting TRBD1. This CDR3 spans 15 amino acids. The trim removed 4 bases at V and 6 bases at J, leaving 12 bases unmatched. Germline CDR1 reads SGDLS; CDR2 reads YYNGEE. In DNA form, the CDR3 reads TGTGCCAGCAGCCCCTCAGGGGGATGGGCCAAGACCCAGTACTTC. Translating gives CASSPSGGWAKTQYF.

The V gene is TRBV5-4, the J gene TRBJ2-2, with 9 bases aligning to TRBD1. The CDR3 contains 15 residues. Germline CDR1 reads SGHNT; CDR2 reads YYREEE (reference sequence). Trimming took 4 bases from V and 7 from J; bases not matched to a gene: 8. The CDR3 DNA sequence: TGTGCCAGCAGCCCCCGGACAGGGGATAACGGGGAGCTGTTTTTT. Its translation is CASSPRTGDNGELFF. The whole variable domain, filled in from reference TRBV5-4 and TRBJ2-2, reads ETGVTQSPTHLIKTRGQQVTLRCSSQSGHNTVSWYQQALGQGPQFIFQYYREEENGRGNFPPRFSGLQFPNYSSELNVNALELDDSALYLCASSPRTGDNGELFFGEGSRLTVL.

The table lists this clone with a few counts. The V gene is TRBV30, the J gene TRBJ1-1, with D uncertain. Trimming removed 0 bases at V and 10 bases at J, with 9 bases between. This CDR3 spans 11 amino acids. CDR1 GTSNPN and CDR2 SVGIG come from the germline V gene (reference sequence). CDR3 in amino acids: CAWSVIRGAFF. CDR3 DNA: TGTGCCTGGAGTGTAATACGAGGAGCTTTCTTT.

The CDR3, as DNA: TGCGCCAGCAGCTTGGGGACAGGCTCCTTTAATTCCTACGAGCAGTACTTC. It yields the protein CASSLGTGSFNSYEQYF. V is TRBV5-1 and J is TRBJ2-7; TRBD1 matches at 7 bases. This CDR3 comprises 17 residues. CDR1 is SGHRS, CDR2 YFSETQ, per germline. V trimming: 0 bases; J trimming: 1 base; junction bases outside the gene matches: 10.

This chain joins TRBV5-6 and TRBJ1-2; D possibly corresponds to TRBD1 (5 bases). Trimming removed 5 bases from V and 8 bases from J, with 13 bases in between. From germline, CDR1 is SGHDT and CDR2 YYEEEE. There are 12 residues in the CDR3. The chain's CDR3 is CASSFGQGGYTF. The CDR3 nucleotides read TGTGCCAGCAGTTTCGGACAAGGAGGCTACACCTTC.

The chain recombines TRBV27 with TRBJ1-5; no definite D call. The germline V gene encodes CDR1 MNHEY and CDR2 SMNVEV (reference sequence). This CDR3 region has 14 residues. Trimming pared 8 bases from V and 0 bases from J, leaving 11 bases between. The CDR3 region has the DNA TGTGCCAGCCGCTTACAGAATAGCAATCAGCCCCAGCATTTT. Amino acids: CASRLQNSNQPQHF.

The chain employs TRBV13 and TRBJ1-1, with 9 nucleotides matching TRBD1. The germline gives CDR1 PRHDT, CDR2 FYEKMQ (reference sequence). This CDR3 contains 15 residues. Germline trimming cut 4 bases from V and 3 bases from J; bases unmatched to any gene: 6. The CDR3 reads CASSSSGTGHTEAFF. In DNA form, the CDR3 reads TGTGCCAGCAGCTCCTCCGGGACAGGGCACACTGAAGCTTTCTTT.

The chain is built from TRBV27 and TRBJ1-4; a weak D match, TRBD1 (6 bases). The CDR3 length is 16 residues. Looked up from germline, CDR1 is MNHEY and CDR2 is SMNVEV (reference sequence). Trimming stripped 0 bases from V and 8 bases from J, with 16 bases between. DNA for the CDR3: TGTGCCAGCAGTTTATCGTCTAACAGGGCCGTGGAAAAACTGTTTTTT. This translates into CASSLSSNRAVEKLFF.

This clone appeared a few times. The chain employs TRBV6-1 and TRBJ1-2, with TRBD1 as a possible D gene (6 bases). With 2 bases removed from V and 0 bases from J, the gap between germline ends came to 10 bases. The CDR3 extends over 15 amino acids. CDR1 and CDR2 (germline): MNHNS, SASEGT. The CDR3 nucleotides read TGTGCCAGCAGTGAACAGGACAGCTCTAACTATGGCTACACCTTC. This translates into CASSEQDSSNYGYTF.

The chain links TRBV5-4 to TRBJ2-1, with D unresolved. Germline lookup yields CDR1 SGHNT and CDR2 YYREEE (reference sequence). Trimming took 7 bases from V and 9 from J, leaving 11 bases between them. This CDR3 spans 11 amino acids. The CDR3 DNA reads as TGTGCCAGCCACCGCCCGGGTGAGCAGTTCTTC. It specifies CASHRPGEQFF. The complete variable domain, with remaining parts taken from reference TRBV5-4 and TRBJ2-1, reads ETGVTQSPTHLIKTRGQQVTLRCSSQSGHNTVSWYQQALGQGPQFIFQYYREEENGRGNFPPRFSGLQFPNYSSELNVNALELDDSALYLCASHRPGEQFFGPGTRLTVL.

This chain uses TRBV19 with TRBJ2-7; 12 positions agree with TRBD2. The junction had 5 bases not matched to a gene; V was cut back by 3 bases and J by 5 bases. The CDR3 loop spans 15 amino acids. Germline V gives CDR1 LNHDA, CDR2 SQIVND (reference sequence). The DNA for the CDR3 is TGTGCCAGTAGTATCCTAGCGGGAGGGTTGGACGAGCAGTACTTC. Translation gives CASSILAGGLDEQYF.

The V call is TRBV7-8, the J call TRBJ1-6, with D unresolved. The CDR3 spans 12 residues. The germline gives CDR1 SGHVS, CDR2 FQNEAQ. V was trimmed by 3 bases and J by 13 bases, leaving 10 bases between them. The CDR3 DNA reads TGTGCCAGCAGCTTCCCAGGTGGTCCCCTCCACTTT. Amino acid sequence: CASSFPGGPLHF.

This chain links TRBV4-1 with TRBJ1-5; D gene ambiguous. Germline CDR1 and CDR2: MGHRA and YSYEKL. V was pared by 2 bases and J by 0 bases, with 8 bases between. CDR3 length: 15 residues. The CDR3: CASSQTGDSNQPQHF. CDR3 in DNA: TGCGCCAGCAGCCAAACCGGAGATAGCAATCAGCCCCAGCATTTT.

This clone was seen just once. This chain connects TRBV7-9 to TRBJ1-2, with D unclear. Germline V gene data show CDR1 as SEHNR and CDR2 as FQNEAQ (reference sequence). Trimming stripped 0 bases from V and 6 bases from J, with 8 bases between. The CDR3 totals 13 residues. CDR3 sequence: CASSLAMPNGYTF. The CDR3 DNA follows: TGTGCCAGCAGCTTAGCTATGCCTAATGGCTACACCTTC.

This rearrangement joins TRBV30 to TRBJ2-7; D uncertain. The CDR3 runs to 13 residues. Deletions cut 5 bases from V and 0 bases from J, with 11 bases between. The germline V gene encodes CDR1 GTSNPN and CDR2 SVGIG (reference sequence). CDR3 region: CAWSTGSSYEQYF. CDR3 in DNA: TGTGCCTGGTCTACCGGTAGCTCCTACGAGCAGTACTTC.

This chain uses TRBV12-5 with TRBJ2-4; D gene uncertain. Trimming left V 5 bases short and J 8 bases short, with 13 bases between. Germline lookup yields CDR1 LGHNT and CDR2 FRNRAP. The CDR3 length is 13 residues. CDR3 region: CASGPERWDIQYF. As DNA, the CDR3 is TGTGCTAGTGGTCCGGAGAGGTGGGACATTCAGTACTTC.

In its sample, this clone was seen once. The chain has TRBV2 and TRBJ1-1; D unresolved. Germline assignment: CDR1 SNHLY and CDR2 FYNNEI. The CDR3 runs 14 residues. V was shortened by 1 base and J by 4 bases, with 10 bases between the two germline ends. Here the CDR3 DNA reads TGTGCCAGCAGTGAAGGCAGAAGAATCACTGAAGCTTTCTTT. Its protein is CASSEGRRITEAFF.

V is TRBV5-6 and J is TRBJ2-6; TRBD1 might be the D (5 bases). The germline V and J ends were trimmed by 0 bases and 4 bases, with 8 bases remaining between them. Germline V CDR1 and CDR2: SGHDT, YYEEEE. This CDR3 spans 15 amino acids. CDR3 DNA: TGTGCCAGCAGCTTGGGGACACTGGGGGCCAACGTCCTGACTTTC. This translates into CASSLGTLGANVLTF.

The J gene is TRBJ1-3, the V gene TRBV9, with D possibly TRBD1 on 5 matching bases. The V gene lost 4 bases and the J gene lost 1 base, with 9 bases spanning the gap. Germline assignment: CDR1 SGDLS and CDR2 YYNGEE. CDR3 size: 14 residues. In DNA form, the CDR3 reads TGTGCCAGCAGCACAGGACCATCTGGAAACACCATATATTTT. Translating it yields CASSTGPSGNTIYF.